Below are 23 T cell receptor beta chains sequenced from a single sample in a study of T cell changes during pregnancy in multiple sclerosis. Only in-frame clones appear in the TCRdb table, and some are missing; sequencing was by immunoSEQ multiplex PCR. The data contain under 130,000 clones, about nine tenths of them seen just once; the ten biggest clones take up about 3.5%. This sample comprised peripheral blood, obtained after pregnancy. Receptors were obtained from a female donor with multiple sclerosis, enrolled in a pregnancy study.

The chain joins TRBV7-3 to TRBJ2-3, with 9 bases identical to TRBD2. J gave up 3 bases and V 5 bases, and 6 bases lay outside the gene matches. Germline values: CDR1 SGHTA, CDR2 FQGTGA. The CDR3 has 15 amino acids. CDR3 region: CASSHSRGGTDTQYF. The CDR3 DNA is TGTGCCAGCAGCCACTCGCGGGGGGGTACAGATACGCAGTATTTT.

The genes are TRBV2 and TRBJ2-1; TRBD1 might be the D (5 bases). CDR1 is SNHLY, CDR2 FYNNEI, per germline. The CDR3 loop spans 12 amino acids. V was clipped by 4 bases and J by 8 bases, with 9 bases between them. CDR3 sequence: CASSGREYEQFF. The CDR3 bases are TGTGCCAGCAGTGGCAGGGAATATGAGCAGTTCTTC.

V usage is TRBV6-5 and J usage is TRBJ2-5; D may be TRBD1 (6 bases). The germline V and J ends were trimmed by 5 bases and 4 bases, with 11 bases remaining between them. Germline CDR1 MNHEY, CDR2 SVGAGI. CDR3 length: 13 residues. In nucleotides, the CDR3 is TGTGCCAGCAGTCGGACAGTGTTAGAGACCCAGTACTTC. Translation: CASSRTVLETQYF.

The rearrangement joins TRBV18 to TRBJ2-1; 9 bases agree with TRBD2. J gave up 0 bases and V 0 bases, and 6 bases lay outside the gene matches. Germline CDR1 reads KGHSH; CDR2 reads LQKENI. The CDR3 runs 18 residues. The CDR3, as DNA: TGTGCCAGCTCACCACCTAGCGGGGGCCTGAGCTCCTACAATGAGCAGTTCTTC. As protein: CASSPPSGGLSSYNEQFF.

The CDR3 nucleotides read TGTGCCAGCAGCTTTCTCAGACTTCGGGGCTACACCTTC. As protein: CASSFLRLRGYTF. This rearrangement joins TRBV7-9 to TRBJ1-2; D is undetermined. From germline, CDR1 is SEHNR and CDR2 FQNEAQ (reference sequence). The CDR3 extends over 13 amino acids. Trimming took 3 bases from V and 8 from J, leaving 13 bases between them.

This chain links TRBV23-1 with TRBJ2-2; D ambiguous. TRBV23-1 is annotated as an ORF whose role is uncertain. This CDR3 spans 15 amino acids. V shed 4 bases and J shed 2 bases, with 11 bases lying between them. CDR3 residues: CASSLNRLNTGELFF. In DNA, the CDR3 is TGCGCCAGCAGTCTTAACCGACTCAACACCGGGGAGCTGTTTTTT.

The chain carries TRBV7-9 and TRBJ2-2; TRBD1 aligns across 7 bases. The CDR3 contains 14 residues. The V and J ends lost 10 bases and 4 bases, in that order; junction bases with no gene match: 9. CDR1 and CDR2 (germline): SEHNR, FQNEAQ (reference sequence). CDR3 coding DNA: TGTGCCACCCGAGACAGGGTTAGCACCGGGGAGCTGTTTTTT. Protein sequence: CATRDRVSTGELFF.

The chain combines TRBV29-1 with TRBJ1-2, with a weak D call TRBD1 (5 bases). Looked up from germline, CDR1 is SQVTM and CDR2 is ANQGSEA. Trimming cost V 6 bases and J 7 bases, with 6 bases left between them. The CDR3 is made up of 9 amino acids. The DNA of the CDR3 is TGCAGCGTGGGGGGTGGCTACACCTTC. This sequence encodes CSVGGGYTF.

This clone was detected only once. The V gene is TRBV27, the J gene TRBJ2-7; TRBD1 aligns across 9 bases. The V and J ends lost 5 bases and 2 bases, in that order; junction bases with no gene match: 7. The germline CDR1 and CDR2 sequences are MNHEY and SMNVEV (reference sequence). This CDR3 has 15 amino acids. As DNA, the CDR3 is TGTGCCAGCAGTACAAGACAGGGGGATGCCTACGAGCAGTACTTC. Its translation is CASSTRQGDAYEQYF.

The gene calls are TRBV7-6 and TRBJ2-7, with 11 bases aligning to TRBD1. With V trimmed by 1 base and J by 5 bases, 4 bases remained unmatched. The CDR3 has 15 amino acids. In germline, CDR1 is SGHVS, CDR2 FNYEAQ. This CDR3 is CASSLGTGGLDEQYF. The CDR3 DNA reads TGTGCCAGCAGCTTAGGGACAGGGGGCCTGGACGAGCAGTACTTC.

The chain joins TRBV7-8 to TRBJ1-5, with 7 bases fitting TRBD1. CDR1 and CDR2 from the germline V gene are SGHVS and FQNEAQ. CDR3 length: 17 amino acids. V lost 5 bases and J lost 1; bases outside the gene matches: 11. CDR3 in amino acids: CASSPPTSTGSNQPQHF. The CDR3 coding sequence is TGTGCCAGCAGCCCGCCGACTTCGACAGGGAGCAATCAGCCCCAGCATTTT.

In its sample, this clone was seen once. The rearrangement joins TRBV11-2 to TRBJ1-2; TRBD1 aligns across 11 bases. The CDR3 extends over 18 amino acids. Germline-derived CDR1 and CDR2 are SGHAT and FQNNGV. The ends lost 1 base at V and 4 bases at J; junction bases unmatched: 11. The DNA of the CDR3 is TGTGCCAGCAGCTTAGCTGGGACAGGGGGGTTAAGCCCCTATGGCTACACCTTC. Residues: CASSLAGTGGLSPYGYTF.

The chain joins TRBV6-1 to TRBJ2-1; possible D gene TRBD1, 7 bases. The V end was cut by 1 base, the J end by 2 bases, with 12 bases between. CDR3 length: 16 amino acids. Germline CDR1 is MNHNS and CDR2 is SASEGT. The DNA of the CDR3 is TGTGCCAGCAGTGAAGTCAGCAGGGGGGCCTACAATGAGCAGTTCTTC. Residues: CASSEVSRGAYNEQFF.

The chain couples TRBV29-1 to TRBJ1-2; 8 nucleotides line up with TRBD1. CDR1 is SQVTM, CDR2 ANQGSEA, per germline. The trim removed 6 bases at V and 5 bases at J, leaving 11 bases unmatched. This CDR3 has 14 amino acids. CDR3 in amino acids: CSVPGQGPPYGYTF. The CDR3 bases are TGCAGCGTCCCTGGACAGGGACCTCCTTATGGCTACACCTTC.

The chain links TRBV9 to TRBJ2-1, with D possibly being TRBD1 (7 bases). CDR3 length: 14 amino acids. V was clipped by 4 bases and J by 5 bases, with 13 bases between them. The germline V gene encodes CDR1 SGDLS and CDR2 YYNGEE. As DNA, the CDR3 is TGTGCCAGCAGCACCAGGGGGGTCGACAATGAGCAGTTCTTC. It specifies CASSTRGVDNEQFF. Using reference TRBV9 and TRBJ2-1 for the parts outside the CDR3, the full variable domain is DSGVTQTPKHLITATGQRVTLRCSPRSGDLSVYWYQQSLDQGLQFLIQYYNGEERAKGNILERFSAQQFPDLHSELNLSSLELGDSALYFCASSTRGVDNEQFFGPGTRLTVL.

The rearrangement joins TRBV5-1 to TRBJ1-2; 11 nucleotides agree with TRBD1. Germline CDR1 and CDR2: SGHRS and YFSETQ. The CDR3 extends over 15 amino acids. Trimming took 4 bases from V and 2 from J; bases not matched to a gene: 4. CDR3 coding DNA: TGCGCCAGCAGCATGGGACAGGGGGAAAACTATGGCTACACCTTC. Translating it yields CASSMGQGENYGYTF. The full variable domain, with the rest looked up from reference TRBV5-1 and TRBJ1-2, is KAGVTQTPRYLIKTRGQQVTLSCSPISGHRSVSWYQQTPGQGLQFLFEYFSETQRNKGNFPGRFSGRQFSNSRSEMNVSTLELGDSALYLCASSMGQGENYGYTFGSGTRLTVV.

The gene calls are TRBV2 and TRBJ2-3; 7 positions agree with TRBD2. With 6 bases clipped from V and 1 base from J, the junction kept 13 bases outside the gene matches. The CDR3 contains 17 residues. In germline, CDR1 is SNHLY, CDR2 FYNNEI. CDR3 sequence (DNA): TGTGCCAGCAGGGGGAGACTAGCCGGATACGGCACAGATACGCAGTATTTT. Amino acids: CASRGRLAGYGTDTQYF.

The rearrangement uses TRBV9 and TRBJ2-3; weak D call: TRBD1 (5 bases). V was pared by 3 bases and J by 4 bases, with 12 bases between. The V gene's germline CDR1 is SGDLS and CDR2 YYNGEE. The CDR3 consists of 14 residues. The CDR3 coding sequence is TGTGCCAGCAGCGCCGCAGGGTTGGCAGATACGCAGTATTTT. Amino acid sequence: CASSAAGLADTQYF.

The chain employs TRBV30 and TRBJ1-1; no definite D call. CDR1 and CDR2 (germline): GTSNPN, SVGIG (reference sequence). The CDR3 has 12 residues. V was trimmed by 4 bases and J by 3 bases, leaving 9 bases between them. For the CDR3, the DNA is TGTGCCTGGAAGCGCTGGGACACTGAAGCTTTCTTT. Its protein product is CAWKRWDTEAFF.

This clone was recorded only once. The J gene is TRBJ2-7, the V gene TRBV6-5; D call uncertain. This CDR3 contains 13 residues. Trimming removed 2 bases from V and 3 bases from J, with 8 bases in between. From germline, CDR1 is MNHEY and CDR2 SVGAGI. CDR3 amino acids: CASSYPGSYEQYF. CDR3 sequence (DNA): TGTGCCAGCAGTTACCCAGGTAGCTACGAGCAGTACTTC.

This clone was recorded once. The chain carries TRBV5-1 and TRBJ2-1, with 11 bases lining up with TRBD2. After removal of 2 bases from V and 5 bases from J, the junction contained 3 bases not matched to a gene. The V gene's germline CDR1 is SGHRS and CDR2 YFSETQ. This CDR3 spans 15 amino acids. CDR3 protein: CASSLLAGANNEQFF. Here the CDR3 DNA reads TGCGCCAGCAGCTTACTAGCGGGGGCCAACAATGAGCAGTTCTTC.

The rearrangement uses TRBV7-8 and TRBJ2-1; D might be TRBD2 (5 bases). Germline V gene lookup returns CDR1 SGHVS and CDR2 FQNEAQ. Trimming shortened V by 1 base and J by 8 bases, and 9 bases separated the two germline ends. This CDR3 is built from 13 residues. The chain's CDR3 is CASSLGGSDEQFF. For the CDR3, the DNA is TGTGCCAGCAGCTTAGGGGGTAGCGATGAGCAGTTCTTC.

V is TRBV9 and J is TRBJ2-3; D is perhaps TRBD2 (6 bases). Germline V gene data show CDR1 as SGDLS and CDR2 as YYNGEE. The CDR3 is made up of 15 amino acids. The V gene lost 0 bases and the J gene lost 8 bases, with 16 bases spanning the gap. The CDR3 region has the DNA TGTGCCAGCAGCGTAGCGTCCGGGGGAACCGCTACGCAGTATTTT. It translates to CASSVASGGTATQYF. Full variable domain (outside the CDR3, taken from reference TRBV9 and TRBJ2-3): DSGVTQTPKHLITATGQRVTLRCSPRSGDLSVYWYQQSLDQGLQFLIQYYNGEERAKGNILERFSAQQFPDLHSELNLSSLELGDSALYFCASSVASGGTATQYFGPGTRLTVL.